The clone carrying this T cell receptor (beta chain) has only a few counts. Its antigen is not identified. The draw of peripheral blood yielded around 10 milliliters from each donor. This record comes from a study of blood T cells in healthy people across ages. PCR was performed a second time for roughly 7 to 12 cycles using a sample-barcoded 5' primer and a J-beta primer mix. TCRdb fed the 5' RACE reads into MiXCR, producing one record per CDR3 protein. The sample gives over 500,000 distinct CDR3 sequences, roughly a quarter of which show up once; 3% to 4% is in the top ten. The CDR3 spans 16 residues. The junction had 9 bases not matched to a gene; V was cut back by 1 base and J by 10 bases. Germline CDR1 MNHNS, CDR2 SASEGT. Regarding the study as a whole: TCR beta diversity, measured per million T cells, fell in a roughly linear way with age. More naive CD4+ cells and higher diversity marked long-lived donors relative to aged donors. No one knew whether donors had CMV, which possibly confounded expanded clonotype changes.

The data were also submitted as part of a second study, on T cells of mothers and their children.

The TCR was taken from a boy aged 2-15 years in good health. V and J are TRBV6-1 and TRBJ2-2; 10 bases fit TRBD2. Sequences were obtained from blood. The CDR3 here is CASSEGLAGVRQELFF. CDR3 coding DNA: TGTGCCAGCAGTGAAGGGCTAGCGGGGGTTAGGCAGGAGCTGTTTTTT.